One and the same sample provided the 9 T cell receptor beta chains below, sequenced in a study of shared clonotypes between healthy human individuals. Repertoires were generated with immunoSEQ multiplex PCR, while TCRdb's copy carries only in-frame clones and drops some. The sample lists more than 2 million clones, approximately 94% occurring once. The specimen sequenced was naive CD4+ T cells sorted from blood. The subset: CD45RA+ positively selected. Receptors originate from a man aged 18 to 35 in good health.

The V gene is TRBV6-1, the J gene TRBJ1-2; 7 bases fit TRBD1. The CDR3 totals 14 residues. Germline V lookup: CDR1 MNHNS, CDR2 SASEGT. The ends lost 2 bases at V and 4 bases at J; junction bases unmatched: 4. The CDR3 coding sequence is TGTGCCAGCAGTGAAAATGGACAGGTCTATGGCTACACCTTC. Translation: CASSENGQVYGYTF.

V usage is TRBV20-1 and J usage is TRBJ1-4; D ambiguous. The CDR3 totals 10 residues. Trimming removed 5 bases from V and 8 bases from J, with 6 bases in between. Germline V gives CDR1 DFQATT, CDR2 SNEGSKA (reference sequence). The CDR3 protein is CSAQEEKLFF. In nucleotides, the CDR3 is TGCAGTGCTCAGGAAGAAAAACTGTTTTTT.

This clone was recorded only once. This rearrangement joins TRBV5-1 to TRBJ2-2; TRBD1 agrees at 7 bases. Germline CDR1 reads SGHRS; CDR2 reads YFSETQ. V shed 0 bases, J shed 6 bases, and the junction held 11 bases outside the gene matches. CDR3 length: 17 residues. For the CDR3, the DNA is TGCGCCAGCAGCTTGGACCTGGGACAGCGAAGGGCCGGGGAGCTGTTTTTT. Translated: CASSLDLGQRRAGELFF.

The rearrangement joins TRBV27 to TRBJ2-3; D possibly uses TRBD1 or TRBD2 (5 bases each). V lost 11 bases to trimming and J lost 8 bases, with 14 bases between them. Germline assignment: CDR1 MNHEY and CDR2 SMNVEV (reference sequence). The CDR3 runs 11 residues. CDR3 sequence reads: CASRGLGTQYF. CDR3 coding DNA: TGTGCCTCCCGGGGCCTCGGTACGCAGTATTTT.

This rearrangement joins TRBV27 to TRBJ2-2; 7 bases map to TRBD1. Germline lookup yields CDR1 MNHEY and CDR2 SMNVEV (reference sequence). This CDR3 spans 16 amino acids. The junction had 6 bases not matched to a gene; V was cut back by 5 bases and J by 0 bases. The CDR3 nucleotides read TGTGCCAGCAGTCCGGACAGGTTACCGAACACCGGGGAGCTGTTTTTT. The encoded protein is CASSPDRLPNTGELFF.

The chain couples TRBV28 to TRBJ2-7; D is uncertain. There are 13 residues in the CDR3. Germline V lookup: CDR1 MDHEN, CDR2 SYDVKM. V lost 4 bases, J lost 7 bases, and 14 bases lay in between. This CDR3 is CASSSFPVGEQYF. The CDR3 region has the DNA TGTGCCAGCAGTTCCTTCCCGGTGGGGGAGCAGTACTTC.

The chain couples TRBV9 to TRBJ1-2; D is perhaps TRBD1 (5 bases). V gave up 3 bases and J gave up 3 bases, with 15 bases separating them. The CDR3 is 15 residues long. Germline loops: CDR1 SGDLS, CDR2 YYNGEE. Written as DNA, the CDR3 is TGTGCCAGCAGCGCGAGCGGGGTAGGGGACTATGGCTACACCTTC. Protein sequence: CASSASGVGDYGYTF. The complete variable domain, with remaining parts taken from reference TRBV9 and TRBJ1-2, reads DSGVTQTPKHLITATGQRVTLRCSPRSGDLSVYWYQQSLDQGLQFLIQYYNGEERAKGNILERFSAQQFPDLHSELNLSSLELGDSALYFCASSASGVGDYGYTFGSGTRLTVV.

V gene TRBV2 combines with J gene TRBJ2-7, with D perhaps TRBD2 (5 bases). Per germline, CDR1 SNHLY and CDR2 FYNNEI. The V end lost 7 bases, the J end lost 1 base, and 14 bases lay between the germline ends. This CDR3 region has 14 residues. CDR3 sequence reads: CASTPRGASYEQYF. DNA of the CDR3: TGTGCCAGCACCCCCCGGGGAGCTTCCTACGAGCAGTACTTC.

The CDR3 loop is CASSESPYGYTF. The CDR3 nucleotides are TGTGCCAGCAGCGAGTCCCCCTATGGCTACACCTTC. The chain joins TRBV6-5 to TRBJ1-2; unclear D gene. The CDR3 runs to 12 residues. With 6 bases removed from V and 4 bases from J, the gap between germline ends came to 9 bases. The V gene's germline CDR1 is MNHEY and CDR2 SVGAGI.